In its sample, the clone carrying this TCR beta chain was seen many times. These data come from a study of blood T cell repertoires in COVID-19. Study in general: Material from acute and convalescent COVID-19 was sourced from the United States, Italy and Spain. T cells, B-cell-depleted T cells, or PBMCs supplied cDNA or gDNA.

This CDR3 comprises 19 residues. The V gene's germline CDR1 is SGHNT and CDR2 YYREEE (reference sequence). V was shortened by 0 bases and J by 0 bases, with 18 bases between the two germline ends. Under the authors' procedure: Cell counts per sample came from amplifying reference gene primers. Repertoires were generated with immunoSEQ multiplex PCR, while TCRdb's copy carries only in-frame clones and drops some. The DNA was the basis for D and trimming; V, J and clone size are from that table. The top ten clones hold approximately 3% of a sample with 150,000 to 200,000 clones, roughly 70% of them seen once.

The chain employs TRBV5-4 and TRBJ2-2, with a possible D match to TRBD2 (6 bases). This TCR was sampled from a woman aged 80 or over with acute or convalescent COVID-19. Sequencing was done on a sample of peripheral blood. For the CDR3, the DNA is TGTGCCAGCAGCTTGGGCCGTGGGTCTAGCGTGTCGAACACCGGGGAGCTGTTTTTT. The encoded protein is CASSLGRGSSVSNTGELFF.